A single count supports the clone carrying this TCR beta chain. This sample is drawn from a study of cytomegalovirus exposure and HLA in healthy donors. Primers included in the PCR were 60 Vbeta and 13 Jbeta primers. Data came from immunoSEQ multiplex PCR; TCRdb stores just in-frame clones and leaves some out. In the table there are around 110,000 clones, almost 70% of which are singletons. Sequencing was carried out using PBMCs. The source of this sequence is a man under 40 in good health and CMV-seropositive.

Here the CDR3 DNA reads TGCGCCAGCAGCGGGGGGGGCGGACAAGGGAATGAGCAGTTCTTC. It specifies CASSGGGGQGNEQFF. The chain recombines TRBV5-1 with TRBJ2-1; D possibly corresponds to TRBD2 (7 bases). Germline V CDR1 and CDR2: SGHRS, YFSETQ. The CDR3 covers 15 residues. V was cut by 4 bases and J by 7 bases, with 18 bases left in between.